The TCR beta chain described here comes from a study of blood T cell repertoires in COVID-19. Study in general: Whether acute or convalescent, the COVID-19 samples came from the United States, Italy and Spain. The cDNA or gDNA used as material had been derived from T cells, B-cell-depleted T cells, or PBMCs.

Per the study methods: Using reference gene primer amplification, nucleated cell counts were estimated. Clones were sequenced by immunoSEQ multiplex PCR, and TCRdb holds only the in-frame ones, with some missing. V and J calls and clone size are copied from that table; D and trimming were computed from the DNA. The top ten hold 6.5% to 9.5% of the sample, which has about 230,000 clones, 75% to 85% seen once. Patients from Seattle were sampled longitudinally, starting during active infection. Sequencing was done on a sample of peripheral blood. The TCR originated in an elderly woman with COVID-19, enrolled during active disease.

CDR3 sequence (DNA): TGTGCCAGCAGCTTGGTAGGGAGGGGGAACACTGAAGCTTTCTTT. Protein sequence: CASSLVGRGNTEAFF. The V and J genes are TRBV5-5 and TRBJ1-1; tentative D call: TRBD1 (5 bases). The length of the CDR3 is 15 residues. Germline CDR1 reads SGHKS; CDR2 reads YYEKEE (reference sequence). V lost 0 bases and J 1 base, leaving 10 bases between the germline ends.